A single sample gave rise to the 15 T cell receptor beta chains below, sequenced in a study of T cell responses to AZD1222 COVID-19 vaccine. Sequenced by immunoSEQ multiplex PCR; TCRdb stores in-frame clones only, minus some. This sample carries 80,000 to 95,000 clones, about 78% of them seen once, and the ten largest clones take under 25%. This specimen consisted of peripheral blood, obtained on day 0 of AZD1222 vaccination. The receptor source for this set is an adult in good health.

The chain couples TRBV7-2 to TRBJ1-1, with D possibly TRBD1 on 6 matching bases. CDR3 length equals 14 residues. Trimming cost V 2 bases and J 3 bases, with 10 bases left between them. CDR1 is SGHTA and CDR2 is FQGNSA in the germline V gene. The CDR3 is CASSLFNRDTEAFF. CDR3 DNA sequence: TGTGCCAGCAGCTTATTCAACAGGGACACTGAAGCTTTCTTT.

The V gene is TRBV10-2, the J gene TRBJ2-7, with a tentative D call TRBD2 (6 bases). The ends were cut back, 8 bases at V and 3 bases at J, with 11 bases in the middle. Germline loops: CDR1 WSHSY, CDR2 SAAADI. The CDR3 runs to 12 residues. The CDR3 loop reads CASRDSDYEQYF. DNA of the CDR3: TGCGCCAGCCGGGACTCTGACTACGAGCAGTACTTC.

The chain combines TRBV27 with TRBJ2-1; no clear D. The germline V gene has CDR1 MNHEY and CDR2 SMNVEV (reference sequence). This CDR3 region has 15 residues. Trimming cost V 3 bases and J 0 bases, with 9 bases left between them. CDR3 nucleotides: TGTGCCAGCAGTTTGCCAGGAACCTCCTACAATGAGCAGTTCTTC. Protein: CASSLPGTSYNEQFF.

The chain is built from TRBV5-1 and TRBJ1-4, with no clear D. The CDR3 runs 16 residues. V gave up 4 bases and J gave up 7 bases, with 20 bases separating them. Germline assignment: CDR1 SGHRS and CDR2 YFSETQ. The chain's CDR3 is CASSPDPYGVGEKLFF. Written as DNA, the CDR3 is TGCGCCAGCAGCCCCGACCCGTATGGGGTGGGTGAAAAACTGTTTTTT.

This clone was seen only once. The gene calls are TRBV28 and TRBJ2-3, with a possible D match to TRBD2 (6 bases). V gave up 3 bases and J gave up 1 base, with 8 bases separating them. Germline V gene sequence: CDR1 MDHEN, CDR2 SYDVKM. CDR3 length equals 14 residues. CDR3 residues: CASSLGLGTDTQYF. The CDR3 coding sequence is TGTGCCAGCAGTTTGGGACTGGGCACAGATACGCAGTATTTT.

The chain recombines TRBV28 with TRBJ1-3; unclear D gene. This CDR3 comprises 14 residues. Germline values: CDR1 MDHEN, CDR2 SYDVKM. V lost 7 bases to trimming and J lost 0 bases, with 10 bases between them. For the CDR3, the DNA is TGTGCCAGCAAGGAGGTTCTCTCTGGAAACACCATATATTTT. Translated, it gives CASKEVLSGNTIYF.

The chain combines TRBV18 with TRBJ2-6; 7 nucleotides match TRBD1. V was pared by 4 bases and J by 1 base, with 7 bases of the junction left unmatched. The CDR3 covers 17 residues. Germline V gives CDR1 KGHSH, CDR2 LQKENI. The CDR3 sequence: CASSLGTVVSGANVLTF. In nucleotides, the CDR3 is TGTGCCAGCTCACTTGGGACAGTGGTGTCTGGGGCCAACGTCCTGACTTTC.

The chain couples TRBV11-2 to TRBJ1-2; D remains ambiguous. Germline V lookup: CDR1 SGHAT, CDR2 FQNNGV. The CDR3 length is 12 residues. V lost 1 base and J 7 bases, leaving 7 bases between the germline ends. In DNA form, the CDR3 reads TGTGCCAGCAGCTTAGTTCCGGGTGGCTACACCTTC. It encodes CASSLVPGGYTF.

The V and J genes are TRBV9 and TRBJ2-1; unclear D gene. V shed 1 base and J shed 4 bases, with 12 bases lying between them. Germline lookup yields CDR1 SGDLS and CDR2 YYNGEE. The CDR3 extends over 15 amino acids. The CDR3 reads CASSVNYQEYNEQFF. The CDR3 DNA follows: TGTGCCAGCAGCGTAAACTATCAAGAGTACAATGAGCAGTTCTTC.

This clone was observed a few times. The J gene is TRBJ1-1, the V gene TRBV11-2; the match to TRBD1 covers 9 bases. This CDR3 comprises 15 residues. Trimming cost V 5 bases and J 0 bases; bases outside gene matches: 4. Germline lookup yields CDR1 SGHAT and CDR2 FQNNGV. CDR3 in amino acids: CASSRYRGLNTEAFF. CDR3 nucleotide sequence: TGTGCCAGCAGCCGCTACAGGGGGCTGAACACTGAAGCTTTCTTT.

V and J are TRBV27 and TRBJ1-4; TRBD1 aligns across 7 bases. Looked up from germline, CDR1 is MNHEY and CDR2 is SMNVEV (reference sequence). Unmatched junction bases numbered 1, after V lost 2 bases and J lost 4 bases. The CDR3 length is 14 residues. The CDR3, as DNA: TGTGCCAGCAGTTTACGGGACAGTAATGAAAAACTGTTTTTT. It specifies CASSLRDSNEKLFF.

This chain joins TRBV5-6 and TRBJ2-1; D ambiguous. The CDR3 extends over 16 amino acids. V was shortened by 2 bases and J by 5 bases, with 17 bases between the two germline ends. Germline-derived CDR1 and CDR2 are SGHDT and YYEEEE. CDR3 in amino acids: CASSFDGFRDDNEQFF. The CDR3 coding sequence is TGTGCCAGCAGCTTCGACGGTTTTCGTGACGACAATGAGCAGTTCTTC.

J is TRBJ1-6 and V is TRBV30; TRBD1 might be the D (5 bases). V lost 1 base, J lost 5 bases, and 9 bases lay in between. The CDR3 runs 14 residues. CDR1 and CDR2 from the germline V gene are GTSNPN and SVGIG (reference sequence). The DNA for the CDR3 is TGTGCCTGGAGTGAAGGGGAGGATAATTCACCCCTCCACTTT. It translates to CAWSEGEDNSPLHF.

This clone was detected a few times. The chain combines TRBV2 with TRBJ2-7; D is perhaps TRBD2 (6 bases). V was shortened by 7 bases and J by 0 bases, with 16 bases between the two germline ends. From germline, CDR1 is SNHLY and CDR2 FYNNEI. The CDR3 runs to 15 residues. The CDR3 protein is CASTRGGGSSYEQYF. DNA for the CDR3: TGTGCCAGCACCCGGGGTGGGGGGAGCTCCTACGAGCAGTACTTC.

This clone was counted a single time. The chain combines TRBV28 with TRBJ1-1; TRBD1 is a possible D gene (5 bases). The germline CDR1 and CDR2 sequences are MDHEN and SYDVKM. V lost 0 bases and J lost 2, with 19 bases in between. The CDR3 totals 18 residues. CDR3 sequence (DNA): TGTGCCAGCAGTTTATGGTTTTCGGGGGGAAAGTTCAACACTGAAGCTTTCTTT. This translates into CASSLWFSGGKFNTEAFF.